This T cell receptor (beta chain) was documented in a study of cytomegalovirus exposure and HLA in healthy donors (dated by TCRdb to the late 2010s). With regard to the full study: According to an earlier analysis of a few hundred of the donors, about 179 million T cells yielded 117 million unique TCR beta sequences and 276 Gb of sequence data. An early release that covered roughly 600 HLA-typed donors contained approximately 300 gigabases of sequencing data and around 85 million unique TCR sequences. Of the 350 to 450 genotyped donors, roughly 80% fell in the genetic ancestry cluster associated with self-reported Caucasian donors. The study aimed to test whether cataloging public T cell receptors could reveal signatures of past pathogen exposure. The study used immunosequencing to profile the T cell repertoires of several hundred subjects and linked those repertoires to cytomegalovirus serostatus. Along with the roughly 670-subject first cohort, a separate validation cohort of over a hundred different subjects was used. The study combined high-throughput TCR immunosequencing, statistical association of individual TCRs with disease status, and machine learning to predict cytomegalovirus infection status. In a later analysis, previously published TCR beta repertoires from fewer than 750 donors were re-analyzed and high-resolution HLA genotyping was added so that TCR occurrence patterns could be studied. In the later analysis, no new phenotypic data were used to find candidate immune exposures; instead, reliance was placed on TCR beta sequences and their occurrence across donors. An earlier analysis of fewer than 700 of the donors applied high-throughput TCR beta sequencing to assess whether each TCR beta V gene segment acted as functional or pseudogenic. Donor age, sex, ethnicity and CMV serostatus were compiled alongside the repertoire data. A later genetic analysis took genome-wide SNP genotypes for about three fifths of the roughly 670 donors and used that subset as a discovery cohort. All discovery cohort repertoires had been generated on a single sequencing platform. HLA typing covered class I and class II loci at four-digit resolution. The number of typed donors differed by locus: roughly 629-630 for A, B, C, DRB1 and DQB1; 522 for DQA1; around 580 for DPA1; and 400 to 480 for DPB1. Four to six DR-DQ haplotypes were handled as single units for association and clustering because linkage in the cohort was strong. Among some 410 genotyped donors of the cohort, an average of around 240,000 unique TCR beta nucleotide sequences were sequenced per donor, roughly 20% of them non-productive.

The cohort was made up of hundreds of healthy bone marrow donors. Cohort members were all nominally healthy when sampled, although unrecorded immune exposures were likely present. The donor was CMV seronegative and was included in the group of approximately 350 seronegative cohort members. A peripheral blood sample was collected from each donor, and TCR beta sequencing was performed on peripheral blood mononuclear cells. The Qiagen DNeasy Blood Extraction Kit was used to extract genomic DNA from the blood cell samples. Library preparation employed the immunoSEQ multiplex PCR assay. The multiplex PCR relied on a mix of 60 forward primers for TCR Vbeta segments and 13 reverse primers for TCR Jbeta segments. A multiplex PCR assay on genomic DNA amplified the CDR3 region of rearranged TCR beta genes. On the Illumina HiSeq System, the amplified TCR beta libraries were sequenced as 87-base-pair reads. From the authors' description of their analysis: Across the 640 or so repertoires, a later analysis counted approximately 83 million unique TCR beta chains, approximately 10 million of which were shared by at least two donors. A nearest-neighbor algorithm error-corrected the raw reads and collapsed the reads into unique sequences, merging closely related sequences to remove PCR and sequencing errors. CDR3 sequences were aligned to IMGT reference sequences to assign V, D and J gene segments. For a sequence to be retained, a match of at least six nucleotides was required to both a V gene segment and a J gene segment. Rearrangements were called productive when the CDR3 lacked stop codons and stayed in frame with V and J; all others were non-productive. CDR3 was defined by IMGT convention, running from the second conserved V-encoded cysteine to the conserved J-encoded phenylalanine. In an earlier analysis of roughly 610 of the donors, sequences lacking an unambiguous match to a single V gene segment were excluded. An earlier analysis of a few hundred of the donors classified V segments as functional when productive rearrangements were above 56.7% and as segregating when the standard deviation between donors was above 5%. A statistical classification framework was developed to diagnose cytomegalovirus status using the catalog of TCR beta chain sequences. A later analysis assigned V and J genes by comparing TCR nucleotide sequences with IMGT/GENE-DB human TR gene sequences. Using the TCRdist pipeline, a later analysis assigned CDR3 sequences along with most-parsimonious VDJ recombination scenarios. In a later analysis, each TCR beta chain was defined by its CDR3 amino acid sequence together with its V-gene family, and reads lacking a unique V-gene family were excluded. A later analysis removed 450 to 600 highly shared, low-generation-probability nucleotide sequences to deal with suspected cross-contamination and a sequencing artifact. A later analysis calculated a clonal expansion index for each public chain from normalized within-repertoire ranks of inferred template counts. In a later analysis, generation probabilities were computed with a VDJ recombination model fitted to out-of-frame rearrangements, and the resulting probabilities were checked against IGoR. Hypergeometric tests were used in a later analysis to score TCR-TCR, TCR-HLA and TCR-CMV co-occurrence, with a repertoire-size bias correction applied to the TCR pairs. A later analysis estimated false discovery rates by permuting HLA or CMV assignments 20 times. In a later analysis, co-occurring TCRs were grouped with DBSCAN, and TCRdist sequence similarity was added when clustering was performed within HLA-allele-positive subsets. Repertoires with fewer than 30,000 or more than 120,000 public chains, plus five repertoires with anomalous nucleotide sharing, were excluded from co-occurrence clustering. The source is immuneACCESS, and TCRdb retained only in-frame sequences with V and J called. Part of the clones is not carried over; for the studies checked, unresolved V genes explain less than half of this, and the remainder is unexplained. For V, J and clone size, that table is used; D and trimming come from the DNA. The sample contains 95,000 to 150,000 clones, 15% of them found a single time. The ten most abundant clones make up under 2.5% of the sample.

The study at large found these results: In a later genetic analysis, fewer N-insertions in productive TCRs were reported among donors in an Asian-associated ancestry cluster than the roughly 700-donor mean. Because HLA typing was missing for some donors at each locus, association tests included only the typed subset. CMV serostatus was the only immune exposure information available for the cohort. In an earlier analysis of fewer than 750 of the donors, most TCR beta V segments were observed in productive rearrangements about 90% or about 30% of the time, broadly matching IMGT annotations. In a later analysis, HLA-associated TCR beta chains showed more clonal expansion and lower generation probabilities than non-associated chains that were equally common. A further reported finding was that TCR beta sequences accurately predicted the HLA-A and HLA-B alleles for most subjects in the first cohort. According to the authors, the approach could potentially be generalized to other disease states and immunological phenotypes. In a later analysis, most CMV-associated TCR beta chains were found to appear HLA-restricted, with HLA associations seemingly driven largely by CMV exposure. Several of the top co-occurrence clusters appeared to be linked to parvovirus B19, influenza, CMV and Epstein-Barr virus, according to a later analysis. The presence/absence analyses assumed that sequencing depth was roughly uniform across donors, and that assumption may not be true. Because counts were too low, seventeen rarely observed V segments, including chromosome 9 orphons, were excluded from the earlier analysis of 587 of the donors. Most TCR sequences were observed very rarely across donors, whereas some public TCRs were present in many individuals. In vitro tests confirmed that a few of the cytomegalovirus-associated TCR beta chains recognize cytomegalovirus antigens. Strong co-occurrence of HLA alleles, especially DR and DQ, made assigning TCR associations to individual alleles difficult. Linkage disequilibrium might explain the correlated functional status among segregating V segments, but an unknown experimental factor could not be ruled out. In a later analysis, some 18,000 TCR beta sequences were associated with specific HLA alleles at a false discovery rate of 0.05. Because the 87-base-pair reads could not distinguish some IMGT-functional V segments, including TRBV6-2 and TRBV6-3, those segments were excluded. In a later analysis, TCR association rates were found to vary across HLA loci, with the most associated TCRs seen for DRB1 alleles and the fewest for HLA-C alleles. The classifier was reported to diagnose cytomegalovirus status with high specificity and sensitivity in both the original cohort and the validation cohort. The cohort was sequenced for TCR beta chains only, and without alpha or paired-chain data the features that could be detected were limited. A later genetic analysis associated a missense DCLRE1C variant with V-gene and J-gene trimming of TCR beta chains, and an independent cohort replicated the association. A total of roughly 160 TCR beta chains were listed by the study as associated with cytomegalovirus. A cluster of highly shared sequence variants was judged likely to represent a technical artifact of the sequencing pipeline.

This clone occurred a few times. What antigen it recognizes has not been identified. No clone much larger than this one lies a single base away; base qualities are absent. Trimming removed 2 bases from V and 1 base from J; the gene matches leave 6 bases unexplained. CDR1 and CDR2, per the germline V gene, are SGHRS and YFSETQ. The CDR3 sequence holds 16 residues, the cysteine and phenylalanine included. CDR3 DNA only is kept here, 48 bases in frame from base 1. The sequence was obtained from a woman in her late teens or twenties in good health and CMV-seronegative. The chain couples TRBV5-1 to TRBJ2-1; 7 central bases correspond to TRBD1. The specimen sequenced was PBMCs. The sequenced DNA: TGCGCCAGCAGCTTACCGACAGGGTGGTCCTACAATGAGCAGTTCTTC. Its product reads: CASSLPTGWSYNEQFF.